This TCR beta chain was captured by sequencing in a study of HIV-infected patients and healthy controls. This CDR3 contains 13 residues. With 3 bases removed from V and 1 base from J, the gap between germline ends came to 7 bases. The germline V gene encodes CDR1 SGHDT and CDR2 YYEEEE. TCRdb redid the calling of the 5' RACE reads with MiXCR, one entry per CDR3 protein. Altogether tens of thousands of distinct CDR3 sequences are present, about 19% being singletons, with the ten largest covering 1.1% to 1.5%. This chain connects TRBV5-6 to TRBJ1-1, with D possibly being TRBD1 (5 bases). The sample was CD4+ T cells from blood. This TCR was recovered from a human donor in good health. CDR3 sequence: CASSYRTNTEAFF. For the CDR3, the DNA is TGTGCCAGCAGCTACAGGACGAACACTGAAGCTTTCTTT.